Listed below are T cell receptor beta chains from one sample, sequenced in a study of cytomegalovirus exposure and HLA in healthy donors. Assay: immunoSEQ multiplex PCR; the TCRdb copy retains only in-frame clones and omits some. The sample lists some 49,000 clones, around 94% occurring once. The sample consisted of PBMCs. The receptors here all came from a young man in good health and CMV-seronegative. Each CDR3 is given with its conserved first and last residue. Fields, in order: D gene, clone size, J gene, V gene, CDR3 DNA, CDR3 protein. D genes are given only for firm matches. Only part of the rows carry a size: once, few, many, or a class if the clone is expanded.

>TRBD1|-|TRBJ1-4|TRBV5-1
TGCGCCAGCAGCGTCCGGGACAGGGGGGATGAAAAACTGTTTTTT
CASSVRDRGDEKLFF
>-|-|TRBJ2-7|TRBV29-1
TGCAGCGTTGGGGGGGCTAGCGGCACCTACGAGCAGTACTTC
CSVGGASGTYEQYF
>-|-|TRBJ2-3|TRBV4-1
TGCGCCAGCAGTTTGATACGGGCGGGAGATACGCAGTATTTT
CASSLIRAGDTQYF
>TRBD1|-|TRBJ1-2|TRBV9
TGTGCCAGCAGCGTCGCCTCATCAGGGGGCAACTATGGCTACACCTTC
CASSVASSGGNYGYTF
>-|-|TRBJ2-2|TRBV19
TGTGCCAGTAGTCCCTTATCCGCTCGCCCCACTCCCGGGGAGCTGTTTTTT
CASSPLSARPTPGELFF
>TRBD1|-|TRBJ2-7|TRBV7-2
TGTGCCAGCAGCCCCCCCGGGACAGGGTCCTACGAGCAGTACTTC
CASSPPGTGSYEQYF
>TRBD2|-|TRBJ2-7|TRBV27
TGTGCCAGCAGGTCGACTAGCGGGGCAACCAATTACGAGCAGTACTTC
CASRSTSGATNYEQYF
>-|-|TRBJ2-1|TRBV27
TGTGCCAGCAGCTTCCTACGAGGGGGGGACAACAATGAGCAGTTCTTC
CASSFLRGGDNNEQFF
>-|-|TRBJ2-3|TRBV4-1
TGCGCCAGCAGCCAATTCGTAGATACGCAGTATTTT
CASSQFVDTQYF
>-|-|TRBJ2-2|TRBV30
TGTGCCTGGAACCACCAGGGGACCGGGGAGCTGTTTTTT
CAWNHQGTGELFF
>TRBD2|-|TRBJ2-4|TRBV7-2
TGTGCCAGCAGCTCTGGACTAGCGGGAGGACTCAAAAACATTCAGTACTTC
CASSSGLAGGLKNIQYF
>TRBD2|-|TRBJ2-7|TRBV19
TGTGCCAGTAGTGGGCTAGCGGCGTCCTACGAGCAGTACTTC
CASSGLAASYEQYF
>-|once|TRBJ2-7|TRBV5-4
TGTGCCAGCAGCCAAAGGACTGCCGGGACCTACGAGCAGTACTTC
CASSQRTAGTYEQYF
>TRBD2|few|TRBJ2-5|TRBV5-1
TGCGCCAGCAGCCAAAGGCCAGCGGGATCCCTCGAGACCCAGTACTTC
CASSQRPAGSLETQYF
>TRBD1|-|TRBJ1-1|TRBV6-1
TGTGCCAGCGGACTTGACAGGGCGAACGCTTTCTTT
CASGLDRANAFF
>TRBD1|-|TRBJ2-5|TRBV7-9
TGTGCCAGCAGCTTCTCACAGGGGGCATTGGAGACCCAGTACTTC
CASSFSQGALETQYF
>TRBD1|-|TRBJ2-2|TRBV9
TGTGCCAGCAGCGTTTTGCCGGGACAGGGGGTCACCGGGGAGCTGTTTTTT
CASSVLPGQGVTGELFF
>TRBD2|few|TRBJ2-2|TRBV5-1
TGCGCCAGCAGCACAGGACTAGCGGGAGCCGGGGAGCTGTTTTTT
CASSTGLAGAGELFF